This TCR beta chain emerged from a study of blood T cell repertoires in COVID-19. Comment on this clone: Other DNA sequences within the sample encode an identical CDR3.

Produced via immunoSEQ multiplex PCR; TCRdb's table is partial and in-frame only. In the table there are fewer than 400,000 clones, 88% of which are singletons. Donors in Cohort 3 counted as recovered after two negative PCRs, clearance, or symptom resolution. The TCR was taken from a man aged 25-40 years who had recovered from COVID-19. The sequenced sample was PBMCs or T cells enriched from blood (not recorded which).

The CDR3 DNA is TGCGCCAGCAGCTCAGGGACAGGGCCGAACACTGAAGCTTTCTTT. Translation: CASSSGTGPNTEAFF. This chain joins TRBV5-1 and TRBJ1-1; 9 nucleotides align to TRBD1. CDR3 length equals 15 residues. Per the germline V gene, CDR1 is SGHRS and CDR2 is YFSETQ. V lost 3 bases and J lost 1; bases outside the gene matches: 4.